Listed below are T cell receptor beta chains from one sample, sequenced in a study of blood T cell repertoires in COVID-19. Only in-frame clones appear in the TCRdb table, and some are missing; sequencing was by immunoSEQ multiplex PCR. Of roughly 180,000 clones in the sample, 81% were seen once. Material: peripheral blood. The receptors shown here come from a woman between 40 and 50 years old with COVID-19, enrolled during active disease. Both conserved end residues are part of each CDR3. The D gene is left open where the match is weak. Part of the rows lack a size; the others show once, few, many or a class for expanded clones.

CASSLTSPGGRGGELFF,TGTGCCAGCAGCTTAACATCTCCAGGGGGCCGTGGCGGGGAGCTGTTTTTT,TRBV7-3,once,TRBJ2-2,TRBD1
CASSRNAGSLNTEAFF,TGTGCCAGCAGTCGAAACGCGGGGTCATTGAACACTGAAGCTTTCTTT,TRBV3-1/TRBV3-2,many,TRBJ1-1,NA
CASSRQGKQPQHF,TGTGCCAGCAGCCGACAGGGGAAACAGCCCCAGCATTTT,TRBV6-2/TRBV6-3,NA,TRBJ1-5,TRBD1
CASSRQKENEKLFF,TGTGCCAGCAGCCGACAGAAGGAAAATGAAAAACTGTTTTTT,TRBV11-2,NA,TRBJ1-4,NA
CASSPTGETSGTRSSYNEQFF,TGTGCCAGCAGTCCTACAGGCGAGACTAGCGGGACCAGAAGCTCCTACAATGAGCAGTTCTTC,TRBV28,NA,TRBJ2-1,TRBD2
CASIALGGTHNEQFF,TGTGCCAGCATCGCCCTGGGGGGGACCCACAATGAGCAGTTCTTC,TRBV27,few,TRBJ2-1,TRBD2
CASSLWGLSYEQYF,TGTGCCAGCAGCTTGTGGGGACTAAGCTACGAGCAGTACTTC,TRBV5-4,NA,TRBJ2-7,TRBD2
CASSLYPTRTNSPLHF,TGTGCCAGCAGCTTATACCCCACCCGGACAAATTCACCCCTCCACTTT,TRBV7-2,NA,TRBJ1-6,NA
CASSTTRTVETQYF,TGTGCCAGCAGCACTACGAGGACAGTAGAGACCCAGTACTTC,TRBV11-2,NA,TRBJ2-5,NA
CSVAGGINQPQHF,TGCAGCGTTGCAGGGGGGATCAATCAGCCCCAGCATTTT,TRBV29-1,NA,TRBJ1-5,TRBD1
CASSLSGGSYNEQFF,TGTGCCAGCAGCTTAAGCGGCGGGTCTTACAATGAGCAGTTCTTC,TRBV7-3,few,TRBJ2-1,NA
CASTNSGGPTGELFF,TGTGCCAGCACCAATAGCGGGGGCCCCACCGGGGAGCTGTTTTTT,TRBV7-3,NA,TRBJ2-2,TRBD2
CASSTTGGSRGYNEQFF,TGTGCCAGCAGCACAACGGGGGGATCCAGGGGATACAATGAGCAGTTCTTC,TRBV7-3,once,TRBJ2-1,NA
CASSSTSGRIKNIQYF,TGTGCCAGCAGCTCGACTAGCGGGCGGATCAAAAACATTCAGTACTTC,TRBV13,NA,TRBJ2-4,TRBD2
CASRGQSQETQYF,TGTGCCAGCAGGGGACAATCCCAAGAGACCCAGTACTTC,TRBV6-5,NA,TRBJ2-5,NA
CSVRLAGGHSYNEQFF,TGCAGCGTAAGACTAGCGGGAGGGCACTCCTACAATGAGCAGTTCTTC,TRBV29-1,once,TRBJ2-1,TRBD2
CASSYRLFYEQYF,TGTGCCAGCAGCTATCGGTTGTTCTACGAGCAGTACTTC,TRBV5-6,NA,TRBJ2-7,NA
CAWSLLSMNTEAFF,TGTGCCTGGAGCTTGCTGAGCATGAACACTGAAGCTTTCTTT,TRBV30,NA,TRBJ1-1,NA
CANLNSRSYNEQFF,TGTGCCAATCTAAACAGCCGCTCCTACAATGAGCAGTTCTTC,TRBV2,NA,TRBJ2-1,NA
CASSFGGGQYNEQFF,TGTGCCAGCAGTTTCGGGGGAGGGCAATACAATGAGCAGTTCTTC,TRBV28,NA,TRBJ2-1,TRBD2
CAWSRGANQPQHF,TGTGCCTGGAGTCGGGGGGCGAATCAGCCCCAGCATTTT,TRBV30,NA,TRBJ1-5,NA
CAWSGGQGDGYTF,TGTGCCTGGAGTGGCGGGCAGGGGGATGGCTACACCTTC,TRBV30,NA,TRBJ1-2,TRBD1
CSVDFSEGAFF,TGCAGCGTTGATTTTTCAGAGGGAGCTTTCTTT,TRBV29-1,NA,TRBJ1-1,NA
CASSEALRDRGGGYTF,TGTGCCAGCAGTGAAGCTCTCCGGGACAGGGGGGGCGGCTACACCTTC,TRBV2,few,TRBJ1-2,TRBD1
CAWSVFGGGTGELFF,TGTGCCTGGAGTGTATTTGGGGGGGGCACCGGGGAGCTGTTTTTT,TRBV30,NA,TRBJ2-2,TRBD2
CASSLGAANTEAFF,TGTGCCAGCAGCCTCGGAGCTGCGAACACTGAAGCTTTCTTT,TRBV7-2,NA,TRBJ1-1,NA
CASRGTGNYGYTF,TGTGCCAGCAGGGGGACAGGGAACTATGGCTACACCTTC,TRBV28,NA,TRBJ1-2,TRBD1
CASSLYRDQETQYF,TGTGCCAGCAGTCTCTACCGGGACCAAGAGACCCAGTACTTC,TRBV27,NA,TRBJ2-5,NA
CASSPDRGSEQFF,TGTGCCAGCAGCCCGGACAGGGGAAGTGAGCAGTTCTTC,TRBV7-8,NA,TRBJ2-1,TRBD1